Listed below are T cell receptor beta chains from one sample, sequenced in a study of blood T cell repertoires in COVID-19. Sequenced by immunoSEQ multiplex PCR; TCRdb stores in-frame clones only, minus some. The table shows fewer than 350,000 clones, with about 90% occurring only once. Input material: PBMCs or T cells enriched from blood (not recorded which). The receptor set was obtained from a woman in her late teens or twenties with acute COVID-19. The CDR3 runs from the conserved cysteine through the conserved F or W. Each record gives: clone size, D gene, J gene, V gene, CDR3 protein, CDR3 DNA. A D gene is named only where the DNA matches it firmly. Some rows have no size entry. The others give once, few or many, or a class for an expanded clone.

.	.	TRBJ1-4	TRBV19	CASRPRGQPEKLFF	TGTGCCAGTAGGCCTCGAGGACAGCCCGAAAAACTGTTTTTT
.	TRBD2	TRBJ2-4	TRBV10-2	CASRAGLAGEAKNIQYF	TGCGCCAGCAGAGCGGGACTAGCGGGGGAAGCCAAAAACATTCAGTACTTC
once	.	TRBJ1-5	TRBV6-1	CASSVVVALGNQPQHF	TGTGCCAGCAGTGTGGTGGTGGCCCTCGGCAATCAGCCCCAGCATTTT
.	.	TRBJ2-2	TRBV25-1	CASRRQNTGELFF	TGTGCCAGCAGGAGACAGAACACCGGGGAGCTGTTTTTT
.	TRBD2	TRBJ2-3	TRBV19	CASSIASRELIDTQYF	TGTGCCAGTAGTATAGCCTCGCGGGAGTTGATCGATACGCAGTATTTT
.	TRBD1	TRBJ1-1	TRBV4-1	CASSRGQRVNTEAFF	TGCGCCAGCAGCCGGGGACAGCGGGTTAACACTGAAGCTTTCTTT
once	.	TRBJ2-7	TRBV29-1	CSVSGRGHYEQYF	TGCAGCGTTTCGGGGCGGGGTCACTACGAGCAGTACTTC
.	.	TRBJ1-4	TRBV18	CASSPNAGARNEKLFF	TGTGCCAGCTCACCCAACGCAGGGGCTCGGAATGAAAAACTGTTTTTT
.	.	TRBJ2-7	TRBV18	CASSPPDSRASYEQYF	TGTGCCAGCTCACCACCGGATTCGAGGGCCTCCTACGAGCAGTACTTC
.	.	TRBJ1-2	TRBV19	CASSILGAGYTF	TGTGCCAGTAGTATTCTCGGAGCTGGCTACACCTTC
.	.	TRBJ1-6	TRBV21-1	CASSSPQGPRWYNSPLHF	TGTGCCAGCAGCTCCCCCCAGGGCCCGCGCTGGTATAATTCACCCCTCCACTTT
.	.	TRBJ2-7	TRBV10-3	CAISAGDIGYEQYF	TGTGCCATCAGTGCCGGGGATATCGGCTACGAGCAGTACTTC
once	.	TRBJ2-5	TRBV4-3	CASSQDRGTLTQETQYF	TGCGCCAGCAGCCAAGATCGGGGGACGTTAACTCAAGAGACCCAGTACTTC
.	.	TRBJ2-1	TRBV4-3	CASSQGSGSYNEQFF	TGCGCCAGCAGCCAAGGTAGCGGCAGCTACAATGAGCAGTTCTTC
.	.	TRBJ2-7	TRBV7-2	CASSLAGGWEQYF	TGTGCCAGCAGCTTAGCTGGCGGGTGGGAGCAGTACTTC
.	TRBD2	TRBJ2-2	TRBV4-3	CASSLGLVVTGELFF	TGCGCCAGCAGCCTGGGACTAGTGGTCACCGGGGAGCTGTTTTTT
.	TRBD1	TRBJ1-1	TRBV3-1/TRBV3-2	CASSPGQGRDWTEAFF	TGTGCCAGCAGCCCAGGACAGGGACGGGATTGGACTGAAGCTTTCTTT
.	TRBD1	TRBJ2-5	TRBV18	CASFPQTGQETQYF	TGTGCCAGCTTCCCTCAGACAGGGCAAGAGACCCAGTACTTC
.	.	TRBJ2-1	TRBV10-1	CASIRILVNEQFF	TGCGCCAGCATTCGAATACTAGTCAATGAGCAGTTCTTC
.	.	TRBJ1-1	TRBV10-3	CATTGSDTEAFF	TGTGCCACCACAGGGTCGGACACTGAAGCTTTCTTT
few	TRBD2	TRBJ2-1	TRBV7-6	CASSLESGGSGNEQFF	TGTGCCAGCAGCTTAGAGTCGGGAGGCTCGGGGAATGAGCAGTTCTTC
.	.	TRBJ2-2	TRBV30	CAWSVRGLGTGELFF	TGTGCCTGGAGTGTGCGGGGGCTTGGCACCGGGGAGCTGTTTTTT
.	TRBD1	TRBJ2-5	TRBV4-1	CASSQVRVRRDRGEETQYF	TGCGCCAGCAGCCAAGTACGGGTTAGACGGGACAGGGGGGAAGAGACCCAGTACTTC
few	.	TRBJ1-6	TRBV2	CASTVFEPTATYNSPLHF	TGTGCCAGCACAGTTTTCGAACCGACAGCTACCTATAATTCACCCCTCCACTTT
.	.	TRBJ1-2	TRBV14	CASSQGGWYGYTF	TGTGCCAGCAGCCAAGGCGGGTGGTATGGCTACACCTTC